The source of this T cell receptor (beta chain) is a study of beta chain features in type 1 diabetes. Findings and limits, study-wide: There were fewer insertions and more deletions at the VDJ junctions of type 1 diabetes patients.

Expressed TCRB transcripts got sequenced, as all isolated RNA was reverse transcribed. The method was immunoSEQ multiplex PCR; TCRdb's version includes in-frame clones alone and lacks a portion of them. Of hundreds of thousands of clones listed, more than 9.5% were seen once; the top ten hold over 0.035%. This clone was observed a handful of times. Its target is not known. V gave up 5 bases and J gave up 1 base, with 14 bases separating them. The germline gives CDR1 SEHNR, CDR2 FQNEAQ (reference sequence). The CDR3 has 15 residues. The chain combines TRBV7-9 with TRBJ1-1, with D unclear. The sample taken for sequencing was naive CD4+ T cells from blood. This receptor was identified in a woman younger than 30 in good health. The CDR3 reads CASSPLGQQNTEAFF. The CDR3 nucleotides are TGTGCCAGCAGCCCACTAGGCCAACAGAACACTGAAGCTTTCTTT.